These 9 T cell receptor beta chains were all obtained from the same sample, sequenced in a study of blood T cell repertoires in COVID-19 (dated by TCRdb to 2018 to 2021). The library was obtained by the immunoSEQ multiplex PCR assay. Here the immuneACCESS table is served through TCRdb, limited to in-frame sequences with V and J called. Missing clones are a known gap in these copies; in checked studies unresolved V genes cover under half, and the rest lacks a known reason. The sample table shows 200,000 to 250,000 clones, and 75% to 90% are seen once. Of the sample, roughly 4% falls within the top ten clones. The sample was PBMCs or T cells enriched from blood (not recorded which). The receptors were sampled from a woman in her twenties or thirties who had been exposed to COVID-19.

As regards this clone: This specimen includes other DNA sequences encoding the same CDR3. The V gene is TRBV19, the J gene TRBJ2-7; 7 positions match TRBD1. The ends lost 5 bases at V and 2 bases at J; junction bases unmatched: 3. The germline CDR1 and CDR2 sequences are LNHDA and SQIVND (reference sequence). This CDR3 spans 13 amino acids. CDR3 coding DNA: TGTGCCAGTAGTCAGCAGGGGGCCTACGAGCAGTACTTC. As protein: CASSQQGAYEQYF.

The gene calls are TRBV24-1 and TRBJ1-5; 12 nucleotides agree with TRBD1. Germline V gene data show CDR1 as KGHDR and CDR2 as SFDVKD. This CDR3 spans 17 amino acids. The trim removed 0 bases at V and 6 bases at J, leaving 5 bases unmatched. CDR3 loop: CATSDLGDRGLSQPQHF. The CDR3 DNA reads as TGTGCCACCAGTGATTTGGGGGACAGGGGGCTTAGTCAGCCCCAGCATTTT.

The sample holds one count of this clone. The chain couples TRBV6-2 or TRBV6-3 to TRBJ1-3, with TRBD1 identical over 9 bases. Germline loops: CDR1 MNHEY, CDR2 SVGEGT. The CDR3 is made up of 17 amino acids. Unmatched junction bases numbered 5, after V lost 2 bases and J lost 0 bases. The CDR3 loop reads CASSYGGQGSSGNTIYF. DNA of the CDR3: TGTGCCAGCAGTTACGGGGGACAGGGAAGCTCTGGAAACACCATATATTTT.

This chain joins TRBV5-1 and TRBJ1-5, with D possibly TRBD1 on 5 matching bases. CDR3 length equals 15 residues. Germline CDR1 is SGHRS and CDR2 is YFSETQ. V dropped 4 bases and J dropped 7 bases, with 18 bases sitting between them. DNA for the CDR3: TGCGCCAGCAGCCCTGGCGGGGGGGTAGGGCAGCCCCAGCATTTT. It specifies CASSPGGGVGQPQHF.

This clone was counted a single time. The chain carries TRBV18 and TRBJ1-2; 8 bases line up with TRBD1. The ends lost 3 bases at V and 4 bases at J; junction bases unmatched: 10. Germline loops: CDR1 KGHSH, CDR2 LQKENI. The CDR3 is made up of 16 amino acids. The CDR3 sequence is CASSPQTGARGYGYTF. The CDR3 DNA reads as TGTGCCAGCTCACCCCAGACAGGGGCTAGGGGCTATGGCTACACCTTC.

The rearrangement links TRBV27 to TRBJ1-2, with TRBD1 matching over 8 bases. Looked up from germline, CDR1 is MNHEY and CDR2 is SMNVEV (reference sequence). The trim removed 6 bases at V and 7 bases at J, leaving 4 bases unmatched. CDR3 size: 12 residues. CDR3 loop: CASRPDRGGYTF. DNA of the CDR3: TGTGCCAGCAGACCCGACAGGGGTGGCTACACCTTC.

This chain joins TRBV5-1 and TRBJ2-3; 8 bases line up with TRBD2. The CDR3 loop spans 18 amino acids. Germline CDR1 reads SGHRS; CDR2 reads YFSETQ. V lost 5 bases and J lost 3; bases outside the gene matches: 17. The CDR3 reads CASRLRGSGAVVTDTQYF. The CDR3 coding sequence is TGCGCCAGCAGACTCCGGGGTAGCGGGGCTGTGGTGACAGATACGCAGTATTTT.

The gene calls are TRBV3-1 (or the pseudogene TRBV3-2) and TRBJ1-3, with 8 bases matching TRBD1. CDR1 is LGHDT, CDR2 YNNKEL, per germline (reference sequence). CDR3 length equals 17 residues. J was trimmed by 0 bases and V by 2 bases; bases with no gene match: 6. In nucleotides, the CDR3 is TGTGCCAGCAGCCAAATGGGACAGGCCGGCTCTGGAAACACCATATATTTT. Translated, it gives CASSQMGQAGSGNTIYF.

V gene TRBV5-5 combines with J gene TRBJ2-6; no firm D call. V lost 1 base and J lost 0, with 2 bases in between. The CDR3 runs 14 residues. Germline V lookup: CDR1 SGHKS, CDR2 YYEKEE (reference sequence). This CDR3 is CASSLLSGANVLTF. Written as DNA, the CDR3 is TGTGCCAGCAGCTTGCTCTCTGGGGCCAACGTCCTGACTTTC.